This TCR beta chain was found in a study of cytomegalovirus exposure and HLA in healthy donors. This clone occurred once. At sampling all donors were nominally healthy, likely with unrecorded immune exposures. The primer mix had 60 Vbeta and 13 Jbeta primers. Sequenced by immunoSEQ multiplex PCR; TCRdb stores in-frame clones only, minus some. The top ten clones hold 3.5% to 4% of a sample with about 94,000 clones, 79% of them seen once. Germline CDR1 is SGHNT and CDR2 is YYREEE (reference sequence). The CDR3 runs to 15 residues. Deletions cut 6 bases from V and 0 bases from J, with 16 bases between. The rearrangement links TRBV5-4 to TRBJ2-7, with D maybe TRBD1 (5 bases). The sequencing sample was made of PBMCs. The sequence came from a woman aged 40 to 55 in good health and CMV-seronegative. CDR3 in DNA: TGTGCCAGCACCGCCGCGAGGCAGGGCTCCTACGAGCAGTACTTC. It specifies CASTAARQGSYEQYF. Complete variable domain (other parts from reference TRBV5-4 and TRBJ2-7): ETGVTQSPTHLIKTRGQQVTLRCSSQSGHNTVSWYQQALGQGPQFIFQYYREEENGRGNFPPRFSGLQFPNYSSELNVNALELDDSALYLCASTAARQGSYEQYFGPGTRLTVT.